A single sample gave rise to the 22 T cell receptor beta chains below, sequenced in a study of technical replicates of blood from several donors. Sequencing was performed with immunoSEQ multiplex PCR; in TCRdb, only in-frame clones are kept and a portion is missing. The sample includes more than 90,000 clones, roughly 96% of them seen just once. Sequencing was done on a sample of T cells isolated from PBMCs. Source of these receptors: a human donor in good health.

V gene TRBV27 combines with J gene TRBJ2-4; possibly TRBD1 for D (5 bases). V dropped 2 bases and J dropped 0 bases, with 20 bases sitting between them. CDR3 length equals 19 residues. Germline-derived CDR1 and CDR2 are MNHEY and SMNVEV (reference sequence). CDR3 amino acids: CASSLEPEKGHSAKNIQYF. The CDR3 region has the DNA TGTGCCAGCAGTTTAGAACCAGAAAAAGGACACTCAGCCAAAAACATTCAGTACTTC.

The rearrangement joins TRBV2 to TRBJ1-5, with D unresolved. V was pared by 11 bases and J by 4 bases, with 15 bases between. The germline CDR1 and CDR2 sequences are SNHLY and FYNNEI. The CDR3 covers 13 residues. The CDR3 nucleotides are TGTGCCTGCCGCGAGTTATCAAATCAGCCCCAGCATTTT. It yields the protein CACRELSNQPQHF.

The rearrangement uses TRBV15 and TRBJ1-2; weak D call: TRBD1 (6 bases). Germline-derived CDR1 and CDR2 are LNHNV and YYDKDF (reference sequence). Trimming stripped 8 bases from V and 8 bases from J, with 15 bases between. The CDR3 extends over 12 amino acids. CDR3 loop: CATRDRYLGYTF. As DNA, the CDR3 is TGTGCCACCCGAGACAGGTATCTGGGCTACACCTTC.

The chain employs TRBV30 and TRBJ1-5; D is perhaps TRBD1 (5 bases). Between the trimmed V and J ends, which lost 3 bases and 5 bases, there was a span of 11 bases. CDR3 size: 13 residues. Per germline, CDR1 GTSNPN and CDR2 SVGIG (reference sequence). The chain's CDR3 is CAWRGKGDQPQHF. DNA of the CDR3: TGTGCCTGGAGGGGAAAAGGGGATCAGCCCCAGCATTTT.

The genes are TRBV21-1 and TRBJ1-5; no DNA check was done on the table's D call, TRBD1. TRBV21-1 is noted as a pseudogene. CDR3 length equals 12 residues. Here the CDR3 reads CASSPGNQPQHF. The CDR3 nucleotides are TGTGCCAGCAGCCCAGGAAATCAGCCCCAGCATTTT.

With regard to this clone: The sample carries other DNA sequences with the same CDR3. The V call is TRBV6-1, the J call TRBJ2-1; D might be TRBD2 (5 bases). V lost 3 bases to trimming and J lost 0 bases, with 9 bases between them. CDR1 MNHNS and CDR2 SASEGT come from the germline V gene. This CDR3 contains 15 residues. This chain's CDR3 is CASSERRSSYNEQFF. The CDR3 nucleotides are TGTGCCAGCAGTGAGCGGAGGAGCTCCTACAATGAGCAGTTCTTC.

The chain carries TRBV7-6 and TRBJ1-1; possible D gene TRBD1, 5 bases. Germline lookup yields CDR1 SGHVS and CDR2 FNYEAQ. V was clipped by 4 bases and J by 5 bases, with 8 bases between them. There are 12 residues in the CDR3. The CDR3 loop is CASSWGGTEAFF. CDR3 nucleotide sequence: TGTGCCAGCAGCTGGGGGGGGACTGAAGCTTTCTTT.

V gene TRBV7-8 combines with J gene TRBJ2-2; D remains ambiguous. V was cut by 4 bases and J by 0 bases, with 6 bases left in between. Germline CDR1 SGHVS, CDR2 FQNEAQ. The CDR3 covers 14 residues. Here the CDR3 reads CASSSLANTGELFF. DNA of the CDR3: TGTGCCAGCAGCTCCCTAGCGAACACCGGGGAGCTGTTTTTT.

V gene TRBV6-5 combines with J gene TRBJ1-1, with 7 bases that match TRBD1. This CDR3 spans 14 amino acids. V lost 5 bases to trimming and J lost 6 bases; unmatched junction nucleotides: 9. The germline V gene encodes CDR1 MNHEY and CDR2 SVGAGI. This CDR3 is CASSTNRGRPEAFF. CDR3 in DNA: TGTGCCAGCAGTACGAACAGGGGTCGCCCTGAAGCTTTCTTT.

CDR3 in DNA: TGTGCCAGCTCACCAAGGGGACTAGCAACCTACAATGAGCAGTTCTTC. Translating it yields CASSPRGLATYNEQFF. The gene calls are TRBV18 and TRBJ2-1, with 9 positions matching TRBD2. The CDR3 has 16 residues. J gave up 2 bases and V 2 bases, and 4 bases lay outside the gene matches. Germline V gives CDR1 KGHSH, CDR2 LQKENI.

The rearrangement uses TRBV4-1 and TRBJ1-1; a possible D gene is TRBD1 (6 bases). Trimming left V 3 bases short and J 4 bases short, with 15 bases between. Per the germline V gene, CDR1 is MGHRA and CDR2 is YSYEKL. The CDR3 is 15 amino acids. CDR3 in DNA: TGCGCCAGCAGCCAGGACTTAACAGGGCTCACTGAAGCTTTCTTT. Amino acid sequence: CASSQDLTGLTEAFF.

The chain is built from TRBV9 and TRBJ2-7; D not resolved. Germline CDR1 reads SGDLS; CDR2 reads YYNGEE. This CDR3 is built from 14 residues. The V end was cut by 6 bases, the J end by 0 bases, with 13 bases between. CDR3 nucleotide sequence: TGTGCCAGCACCGGCAGGCACCTCTCCTACGAGCAGTACTTC. This sequence encodes CASTGRHLSYEQYF.

The J gene is TRBJ2-5, the V gene TRBV29-1, with D possibly TRBD2 on 5 matching bases. Trimming cost V 5 bases and J 9 bases, with 16 bases left between them. The CDR3 runs to 12 residues. The germline CDR1 and CDR2 sequences are SQVTM and ANQGSEA. The CDR3: CSVITSTGAQYF. CDR3 DNA sequence: TGCAGCGTTATAACTTCCACCGGGGCCCAGTACTTC.

To note about this clone: Other nucleotide sequences in the sample specify the same CDR3. The rearrangement uses TRBV20-1 and TRBJ2-7, with D tentatively TRBD1 (5 bases). The CDR3 contains 11 residues. V was trimmed by 6 bases and J by 3 bases, leaving 9 bases between them. CDR1 and CDR2 (germline): DFQATT, SNEGSKA (reference sequence). CDR3 in DNA: TGCAGTGCCTATAGGGGCTACGAGCAGTACTTC. It codes for CSAYRGYEQYF.

V gene TRBV7-2 combines with J gene TRBJ2-2; 13 nucleotides agree with TRBD2. V lost 3 bases and J lost 7; bases outside the gene matches: 5. Germline lookup yields CDR1 SGHTA and CDR2 FQGNSA. The CDR3 is 16 amino acids. The CDR3 coding sequence is TGTGCCAGCAGCTTCCGGACTAGCGGGAGTAACGGGGAGCTGTTTTTT. Amino acids: CASSFRTSGSNGELFF.

V gene TRBV6-4 combines with J gene TRBJ2-7, with D unresolved. With 5 bases removed from V and 1 base from J, the gap between germline ends came to 9 bases. CDR3 length: 13 amino acids. Germline V gene sequence: CDR1 MRHNA, CDR2 SNTAGT. CDR3 amino acids: CASSSPSSYEQYF. The CDR3 nucleotides are TGTGCCAGCAGTTCACCCAGTTCCTACGAGCAGTACTTC.

This clone showed up just once. The chain is built from TRBV6-6 and TRBJ1-4; D ambiguous. The V and J ends lost 0 bases and 5 bases respectively, with 10 bases between them. This CDR3 has 15 amino acids. Germline V gene sequence: CDR1 MNHNY, CDR2 SVGAGI (reference sequence). In nucleotides, the CDR3 is TGTGCCAGCAGTTACTCGGGCAGCCCCAATGAAAAACTGTTTTTT. It translates to CASSYSGSPNEKLFF.

The genes are TRBV7-6 and TRBJ1-1, with 10 bases matching TRBD1. The CDR3 contains 16 residues. Losses at the gene ends were 5 bases for V and 3 bases for J; bases not matched to a gene: 9. Germline-derived CDR1 and CDR2 are SGHVS and FNYEAQ. The CDR3 reads CASSHQAGQGYTEAFF. The CDR3 DNA follows: TGTGCCAGCAGCCACCAGGCGGGACAGGGGTACACTGAAGCTTTCTTT.

The chain joins TRBV9 to TRBJ1-2; 7 positions agree with TRBD1. With V trimmed by 3 bases and J by 1 base, 6 bases remained unmatched. From germline, CDR1 is SGDLS and CDR2 YYNGEE. There are 15 residues in the CDR3. The CDR3 DNA follows: TGTGCCAGCAGCGGAGGGGGACAGCTTAACTATGGCTACACCTTC. This encodes CASSGGGQLNYGYTF.

V is TRBV5-1 and J is TRBJ2-3; D not resolved. Trimming removed 4 bases at V and 0 bases at J, with 3 bases between. Germline values: CDR1 SGHRS, CDR2 YFSETQ. This CDR3 contains 12 residues. The CDR3 loop reads CASSPSTDTQYF. DNA for the CDR3: TGCGCCAGCAGCCCGAGCACAGATACGCAGTATTTT. The variable domain in full, completed from reference TRBV5-1 and TRBJ2-3, reads KAGVTQTPRYLIKTRGQQVTLSCSPISGHRSVSWYQQTPGQGLQFLFEYFSETQRNKGNFPGRFSGRQFSNSRSEMNVSTLELGDSALYLCASSPSTDTQYFGPGTRLTVL.

The chain uses TRBV5-1 and TRBJ1-1; D gene ambiguous. Germline V gene lookup returns CDR1 SGHRS and CDR2 YFSETQ. The CDR3 contains 13 residues. Trimming removed 4 bases at V and 3 bases at J, with 10 bases between. The CDR3 bases are TGCGCCAGCAGCCATCGCGGGGACACTGAAGCTTTCTTT. Encoded protein: CASSHRGDTEAFF.

CDR3 amino acids: CASTRVGQQYF. In nucleotides, the CDR3 is TGTGCCAGTACCAGGGTGGGCCAGCAGTACTTC. The chain uses TRBV2 and TRBJ2-7; D perhaps matches TRBD1 (5 bases). This CDR3 is built from 11 residues. Trimming took 9 bases from V and 8 from J, leaving 14 bases between them. Per the germline V gene, CDR1 is SNHLY and CDR2 is FYNNEI.